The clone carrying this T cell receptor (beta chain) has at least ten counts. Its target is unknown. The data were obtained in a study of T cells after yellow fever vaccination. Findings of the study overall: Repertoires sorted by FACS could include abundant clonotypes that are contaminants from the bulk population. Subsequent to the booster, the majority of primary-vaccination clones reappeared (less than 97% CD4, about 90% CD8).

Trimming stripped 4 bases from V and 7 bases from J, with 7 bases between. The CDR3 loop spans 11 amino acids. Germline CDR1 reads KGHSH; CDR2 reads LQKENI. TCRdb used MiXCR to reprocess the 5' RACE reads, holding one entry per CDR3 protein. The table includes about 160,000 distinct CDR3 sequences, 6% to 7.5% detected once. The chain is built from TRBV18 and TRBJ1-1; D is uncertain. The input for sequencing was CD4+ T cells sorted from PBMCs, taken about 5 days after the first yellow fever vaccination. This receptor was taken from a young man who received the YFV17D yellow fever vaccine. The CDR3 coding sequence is TGTGCCAGCTCACGGGAGCGTGAAGCTTTCTTT. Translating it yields CASSREREAFF. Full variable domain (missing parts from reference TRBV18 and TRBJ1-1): NAGVMQNPRHLVRRRGQEARLRCSPMKGHSHVYWYRQLPEEGLKFMVYLQKENIIDESGMPKERFSAEFPKEGPSILRIQQVVRGDSAAYFCASSREREAFFGQGTRLTVV.